These 4 T cell receptor beta chains were all obtained from the same sample, sequenced in a study of post-analysis software for immune sequencing data. For these receptors, no antigen is known. Unique molecular identifiers were built into the TCR beta cDNA libraries. TCRdb re-derived calls from the PCR reads in MiXCR, one entry per CDR3 protein. The sample has some 800,000 distinct CDR3 sequences; just over 45% are singletons. Study-level findings and limits: Relative to controls, patients had 4 or 5 TRBV segments at higher frequency, with TRBV5-6, TRBV5-1 and TRBV20-1 among these.

Specimen: blood. The receptor set was obtained from a girl aged 5-17 years with multiple sclerosis.

This clonotype has ten or more counts. The V call is TRBV7-2, the J call TRBJ2-5; the D gene could be TRBD1 or TRBD2 (6 bases each). Germline-derived CDR1 and CDR2 are SGHTA and FQGNSA. Trimming removed 1 base at V and 1 base at J, with 22 bases between. CDR3 length equals 19 residues. This chain's CDR3 is CASSLELIDWGASQETQYF. CDR3 coding DNA: TGTGCCAGCAGCTTAGAACTTATCGACTGGGGGGCCTCCCAAGAGACCCAGTACTTC.

This clonotype has just a few counts. Germline is not matched at one junction end, which may reflect a read error. The J gene is TRBJ2-1, the V gene TRBV7-7; 7 bases agree with TRBD2. Germline V gives CDR1 SSHAT, CDR2 FNYEAQ (reference sequence). The CDR3 sequence is 15 residues long. The CDR3 protein is CASSSAAGVGNEQFF. DNA for the CDR3: TGTGCTAGCAGCTCCGCGGCGGGAGTCGGGAATGAGCAGTTCTTC.

The chain has TRBV6-5 and TRBJ2-7; 10 bases match TRBD1. Germline CDR1 is MNHEY and CDR2 is SVGAGI. After removal of 3 bases from V and 5 bases from J, the junction contained 7 bases not matched to a gene. The CDR3 runs to 15 residues. This chain's CDR3 is CASSYRGTGVNEQYF. The CDR3 nucleotides are TGTGCCAGCAGTTATCGAGGGACAGGGGTCAACGAGCAGTACTTC.

The V and J genes are TRBV29-1 and TRBJ1-6; no definite D call. V dropped 8 bases and J dropped 7 bases, with 15 bases sitting between them. The CDR3 extends over 13 amino acids. CDR1 and CDR2 from the germline V gene are SQVTM and ANQGSEA. CDR3 bases: TGCAGCCCTCGGTCAGTCGAGAATTCACCCCTCCACTTT. It encodes CSPRSVENSPLHF.